This T cell receptor (beta chain) was observed in a study of follicular helper T cells after annual influenza vaccination. Study at large: Across the 2013-2014, 2014-2015 and 2015-2016 vaccination seasons, some subjects were resampled.

Clones were read by immunoSEQ multiplex PCR, and TCRdb kept only the in-frame ones, dropping some. The sample contains about 9,400 clones, about 82% of which appear only once. Trimming removed 5 bases from V and 4 bases from J, with 6 bases in between. Germline assignment: CDR1 MGHDK and CDR2 SYGVNS. CDR3 length: 11 residues. This clone has more than one count but fewer than ten. Time point specified: 2015-2016 season, pre-vaccination. Sorted blood CD4 subsets were sequenced before and after adults received seasonal inactivated influenza vaccine. The chain has TRBV25-1 and TRBJ2-7; D gene uncertain. This clonotype was obtained from an adult who received the influenza vaccine. The sample in question was CXCR5+ CD38- circulating T follicular helper cells from blood, obtained on the day of influenza vaccination. Subset meaning: circulating Tfh, non-naive CD4+CXCR5+PD-1+ (ICOS+CD38+ or ICOS-CD38-). The CDR3 here is CASSSYYEQYF. CDR3 in DNA: TGTGCCAGCAGTAGTTATTACGAGCAGTACTTC.